A selection of T cell receptor beta chains follows, all from one sample in a study of regulatory T cells in long-lasting Graves disease. Each CDR3 protein gets one entry after TCRdb re-called the multiplex PCR reads with MiXCR. The sample includes about half a million distinct CDR3 sequences, around 11% of them seen just once. This sample also appeared in a second study, on T cells in Graves' hyperthyroidism and ophthalmopathy.

This specimen was peripheral blood mononuclear cells (PBMCs), taken at new diagnosis, from a patient treated with antithyroid drugs. The receptors here all came from a woman aged 25 to 45 with Graves disease. The CDR3 runs from the conserved cysteine through the conserved F or W. The order of the fields is D gene, J gene, clone size, V gene, CDR3 protein, CDR3 DNA. D genes are given only for firm matches. The listing skips clone size in some rows; elsewhere it reads once, few, many or a size class.

>.|TRBJ1-5|many|TRBV27
CASGGQPQHF
TGTGCCAGTGGGGGTCAGCCCCAGCATTTT
>.|TRBJ2-5|many|TRBV18
CASSPRGGKETQYF
TGTGCCAGCTCACCACGAGGGGGGAAAGAGACCCAGTACTTC
>.|TRBJ1-6|many|TRBV6-1
CASSRRGYGSPLHF
TGTGCCAGCAGTCGAAGGGGATACGGTTCACCCCTCCACTTT
>.|TRBJ2-1|few|TRBV11-2
CASSQEYSSYNEQFF
TGTGCCAGCAGCCAAGAATATAGCTCCTACAATGAGCAGTTCTTC
>TRBD1|TRBJ1-2|many|TRBV5-1
CASSWGQGNGYTF
TGCGCCAGCAGCTGGGGACAGGGGAATGGCTACACCTTC
>TRBD2|TRBJ2-1|few|TRBV29-1
CSVVWAADLISGNYNEQFF
TGCAGCGTTGTTTGGGCGGCAGACTTAATTAGCGGGAACTACAATGAGCAGTTCTTC
>TRBD1|TRBJ2-7|many|TRBV11-2
CASSSRDRSYEQYF
TGTGCCAGCAGCTCCCGGGACAGGAGTTACGAGCAGTACTTC
>.|TRBJ2-7|few|TRBV9
CASSAHEPYRRIQSYEQYF
TGTGCCAGCAGCGCCCATGAACCCTATAGAAGGATTCAATCCTACGAGCAGTACTTC
>.|TRBJ2-3|.|TRBV30
CAGAGTDTQYF
TGTGCCGGGGCCGGCACAGATACGCAGTATTTT
>.|TRBJ2-1|.|TRBV7-3
CASAFGGNSYNEQFF
TGTGCCAGCGCTTTTGGCGGGAACTCCTACAATGAGCAGTTCTTC
>TRBD1|TRBJ2-6|many|TRBV24-1
CATSVGQGAYGANVLTF
TGTGCCACCAGTGTGGGACAGGGAGCTTACGGGGCCAACGTCCTGACTTTC
>.|TRBJ2-7|.|TRBV6-2/TRBV6-3
CASSYSSGSSEQYF
TGTGCCAGCAGTTACTCGAGCGGGTCTTCCGAGCAGTACTTC
>TRBD2|TRBJ2-1|many|TRBV12-3/TRBV12-4
CASSLRWTSGNEQFF
TGTGCCAGCAGTTTACGCTGGACTAGCGGTAATGAGCAGTTCTTC
>.|TRBJ1-3|many|TRBV7-2
CASSLEGLVHGNTIYF
TGTGCCAGCAGCTTAGAGGGGTTGGTACATGGAAACACCATATATTTT
>.|TRBJ1-2|many|TRBV9
CASSVEARGYGYTF
TGTGCCAGCAGCGTAGAAGCCAGGGGATATGGCTACACCTTC
>TRBD1|TRBJ1-2|.|TRBV27
CASFGIKDRRANYGYTF
TGTGCCAGCTTTGGAATTAAGGACAGGCGAGCTAACTATGGCTACACCTTC
>.|TRBJ2-7|.|TRBV4-3
CASSQDLGQGGSYEQYF
TGCGCCAGCAGCCAAGATCTAGGACAGGGAGGGTCCTACGAGCAGTACTTC
>TRBD2|TRBJ2-1|many|TRBV27
CASSFRLAGGSYNEQFF
TGTGCCAGCAGTTTCCGACTAGCGGGAGGGTCCTACAATGAGCAGTTCTTC
>.|TRBJ2-7|many|TRBV5-6
CASTAFLLLDYEQYF
TGTGCCAGCACCGCCTTCCTCCTACTGGACTACGAGCAGTACTTC
>.|TRBJ1-2|.|TRBV24-1
CATSAGRNYGYTF
TGTGCCACCAGCGCCGGACGGAACTATGGCTACACCTTC
>TRBD2|TRBJ2-3|few|TRBV6-2/TRBV6-3
CASKDPGLGTRYTQYF
TGTGCCAGCAAGGATCCGGGACTAGGGACTCGGTATACGCAGTATTTT
>.|TRBJ1-2|few|TRBV28
CASTDQGYGYTF
TGTGCCAGCACCGACCAGGGCTATGGCTACACCTTC
>.|TRBJ2-1|many|TRBV12-3/TRBV12-4
CASSLAVQGYEQFF
TGTGCCAGCAGTTTAGCGGTACAGGGATATGAGCAGTTCTTC
>.|TRBJ2-4|many|TRBV28
CASRGAEGNIQYF
TGTGCCAGCAGGGGGGCGGAAGGAAACATTCAGTACTTC
>.|TRBJ2-3|many|TRBV13
CASRRLGVTDTQYF
TGTGCCAGCAGACGACTCGGAGTTACAGATACGCAGTATTTT
>.|TRBJ1-1|many|TRBV7-9
CASSLAGLNTEAFF
TGTGCCAGCAGCTTAGCAGGGCTTAACACTGAAGCTTTCTTT
>.|TRBJ2-6|few|TRBV11-2
CASRQPFSGANVLTF
TGTGCCAGCAGGCAGCCGTTTTCTGGGGCCAACGTCCTGACTTTC
>.|TRBJ2-1|many|TRBV7-9
CASSLAHNNEQFF
TGTGCTAGCAGCTTAGCACATAACAATGAGCAGTTCTTC
>.|TRBJ2-7|.|TRBV7-3
CASSIGPPSSYEQYF
TGTGCCAGCAGCATCGGGCCCCCTAGCTCCTACGAGCAGTACTTC
>.|TRBJ2-2|many|TRBV6-1
CASIRDHGAGELFF
TGTGCCAGCATTCGGGACCATGGGGCCGGGGAGCTGTTTTTT
>.|TRBJ1-5|.|TRBV15
CATSRDPRVYQPQHF
TGTGCCACCAGCAGAGACCCCAGGGTGTATCAGCCCCAGCATTTT
>TRBD1|TRBJ2-2|many|TRBV7-3
CASSLHRQGRFNTGELFF
TGTGCCAGCAGCTTACATCGACAGGGTCGGTTCAACACCGGGGAGCTGTTTTTT
>.|TRBJ2-1|few|TRBV4-2
CASSQAAGLSGNEQFF
TGTGCCAGCAGCCAAGCGGCGGGACTCTCGGGGAATGAGCAGTTCTTC
>.|TRBJ2-7|.|TRBV2
CASSGTVMKSYEQYF
TGTGCCAGCAGTGGGACGGTCATGAAGTCCTACGAGCAGTACTTC
>.|TRBJ1-2|many|TRBV12-3/TRBV12-4
CASSFSLNYGYTF
TGTGCCAGCAGTTTCAGTCTTAACTATGGCTACACCTTC
>.|TRBJ2-7|many|TRBV29-1
CSVEYGFPRAEQYF
TGCAGCGTTGAATATGGGTTCCCTCGGGCCGAGCAGTACTTC
>.|TRBJ1-2|many|TRBV28
CASSLDAVGLGYTF
TGTGCCAGCAGTTTAGATGCGGTGGGCCTTGGCTACACCTTC
>.|TRBJ2-5|many|TRBV11-2
CASSLVGGYF
TGTGCCAGCAGCTTAGTCGGGGGGTACTTC
>.|TRBJ2-6|many|TRBV14
CASSHGSTGANVLTF
TGTGCCAGCAGCCATGGTAGTACTGGGGCCAACGTCCTGACTTTC
>.|TRBJ2-1|many|TRBV7-9
CASSLSAASANNEQFF
TGTGCCAGCAGCTTAAGTGCGGCTAGCGCCAACAATGAGCAGTTCTTC
>TRBD2|TRBJ2-2|many|TRBV6-5
CASSFSGAGELFF
TGTGCCAGCAGTTTTAGCGGGGCCGGGGAGCTGTTTTTT
>.|TRBJ1-1|few|TRBV29-1
CRAVGRMDTEAFF
TGCAGGGCCGTCGGACGGATGGACACTGAAGCTTTCTTT
>.|TRBJ2-3|.|TRBV29-1
CGGTASTDTQYF
TGTGGTGGGACCGCTAGCACAGATACGCAGTATTTT
>.|TRBJ2-7|many|TRBV29-1
CSVGEARYEQYF
TGCAGCGTTGGGGAAGCCAGATACGAGCAGTACTTC
>TRBD2|TRBJ2-5|many|TRBV11-3
CASSLVGRFLADLGETQYF
TGTGCCAGCAGCTTAGTAGGGCGGTTTCTAGCGGACCTTGGGGAGACCCAGTACTTC
>.|TRBJ2-2|many|TRBV11-3
CASSLPGELFF
TGTGCCAGCAGCCTACCCGGGGAGCTGTTTTTT